This T cell receptor (beta chain) comes out of a study of shared T cell receptors in the human thymus. Repertoires were generated with immunoSEQ multiplex PCR, while TCRdb's copy carries only in-frame clones and drops some. Among 700,000 or so clones listed, 70% to 90% were seen once. CDR3 length equals 14 residues. Per germline, CDR1 LGHNT and CDR2 FRNRAP. With 2 bases removed from V and 5 bases from J, the gap between germline ends came to 13 bases. The same sample was also used in a study of human thymus T cells. This second report adds: Resections that were taken during corrective heart surgery supplied the thymus tissue. There were highly overlapping thymic repertoires among unrelated individuals, as related research reported.

Input material: thymocytes. The sequence was collected from a girl less than two years old with a congenital heart defect. The chain combines TRBV12-5 with TRBJ2-7, with a tentative D call TRBD1 (6 bases). Written as DNA, the CDR3 is TGTGCTAGTGGTTTGCCGCAGGGGTCCCACGAGCAGTACTTC. The encoded protein is CASGLPQGSHEQYF. Using reference TRBV12-5 and TRBJ2-7 for the parts outside the CDR3, the full variable domain is DARVTQTPRHKVTEMGQEVTMRCQPILGHNTVFWYRQTMMQGLELLAYFRNRAPLDDSGMPKDRFSAEMPDATLATLKIQPSEPRDSAVYFCASGLPQGSHEQYFGPGTRLTVT.